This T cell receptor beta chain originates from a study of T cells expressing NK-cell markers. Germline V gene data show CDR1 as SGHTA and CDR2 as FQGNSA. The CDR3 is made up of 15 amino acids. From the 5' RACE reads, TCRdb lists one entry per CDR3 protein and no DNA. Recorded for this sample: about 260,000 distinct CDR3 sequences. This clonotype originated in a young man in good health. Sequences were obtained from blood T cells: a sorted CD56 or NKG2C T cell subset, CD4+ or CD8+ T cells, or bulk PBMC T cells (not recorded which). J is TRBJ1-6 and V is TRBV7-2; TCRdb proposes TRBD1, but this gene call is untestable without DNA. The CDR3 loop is CASSLAGVGNSPLHF.